This TCR beta chain was documented in a study of blood T cell repertoires in COVID-19. About the study: The study drew acute and convalescent COVID-19 samples from the United States, Italy and Spain.

Only in-frame clones appear in the TCRdb table, and some are missing; sequencing was by immunoSEQ multiplex PCR. The repertoire holds roughly 160,000 clones, with roughly 80% as singletons. In its sample, this clone ranks as medium-sized (0.01 to 0.1%). The sample consisted of peripheral blood. This TCR was recovered from a woman aged 80 or older with COVID-19, enrolled during active disease.

CDR3 bases: TGTGCCAGCAGCTTTTCCCTTACTAGCGGGACCCAGCAGTACTTC. This codes for CASSFSLTSGTQQYF. V usage is TRBV7-2 and J usage is TRBJ2-7; 10 bases map to TRBD2. In germline, CDR1 is SGHTA, CDR2 FQGNSA. The V and J ends lost 3 bases and 8 bases, in that order; junction bases with no gene match: 10. This CDR3 is 15 amino acids long.